This record looks at one T cell receptor (beta chain) sequence and its context. Its antigen is not identified. This entry belongs to a study of graft-versus-host responses after intestinal transplantation. Study-wide background: Anti-thymocyte globulin induction was given to all recipients, followed by tacrolimus and steroids for 3 to 4 years.

Germline loops: CDR1 MGHRA, CDR2 YSYEKL. The CDR3 sequence is 16 residues long. V shed 0 bases, J shed 4 bases, and the junction held 5 bases outside the gene matches. The study's findings and limits: Maximum circulating GvH clone levels tracked with early post-transplant HvG decreases.

Clones were read by immunoSEQ multiplex PCR, and TCRdb kept only the in-frame ones, dropping some. Among about 110,000 clones listed, more than 85% were seen once. The sample here was unstimulated CD8+ T cells sorted from spleen or lymph node cells, taken before transplant. The clonotype originates from a human donor who was the organ donor for an intestinal transplant. The chain couples TRBV4-1 to TRBJ2-7; 11 positions agree with TRBD1. CDR3 DNA sequence: TGCGCCAGCAGCCAAGATCCAGGACAGGGGGCATACGAGCAGTACTTC. Protein: CASSQDPGQGAYEQYF.